The source of this TCR beta chain is a study of shared T cell receptors in the human thymus. The table came from immunoSEQ multiplex PCR; TCRdb's copy has only in-frame clones and leaves some out. The sample lists some 720,000 clones, around 89% occurring once. These records were also assigned to another study, of human thymus T cells.

The clonotype was recovered from a boy under two years old with a congenital heart defect. Sequencing was performed on thymocytes.

The CDR3 DNA is TGTGCCAGCTCACCACTTCAGGATTTAGGGGACAATGAGCAGTTCTTC. Translated, it gives CASSPLQDLGDNEQFF. The chain has TRBV18 and TRBJ2-1; a weak D match, TRBD1 (5 bases). Germline assignment: CDR1 KGHSH and CDR2 LQKENI. The germline V and J ends were trimmed by 1 base and 5 bases, with 15 bases remaining between them. The CDR3 is 16 amino acids.